In this sample, the clone carrying this TCR beta chain turned up once. Its antigen is currently unknown. The germline V gene encodes CDR1 SGHDN and CDR2 FVKESK. V shed 5 bases and J 7 bases; nucleotides not matched to a gene: 8. This CDR3 has 16 residues. Data came from immunoSEQ multiplex PCR; TCRdb stores just in-frame clones and leaves some out. The sample lists roughly 70,000 clones; about four fifths were seen once. These data originate in a study of OX40 agonist ivuxolimab in advanced cancers. For the study at large: At doses from 0.01 to 10 mg/kg, patients were given intravenous ivuxolimab every 2 weeks. 30% to 40% of patients had received prior checkpoint inhibitor therapy.

The study, taken as a whole, reports: There were, on average, more expanded clones in CD8+ T cells than in CD4+.

Here the sequenced sample was CD4+ or CD8+ T cells sorted from blood, taken in a trial of the OX40 agonist ivuxolimab. The receptor comes from an adult with an advanced solid tumor such as melanoma, head and neck, liver or kidney cancer. The chain joins TRBV14 to TRBJ2-1, with TRBD2 matching 13 bases. This CDR3 is CASSRRGLAGPNEQFF. The CDR3 DNA follows: TGTGCCAGCAGCAGGCGGGGACTAGCGGGACCAAATGAGCAGTTCTTC.